This T cell receptor (beta chain) was identified during a study of cytomegalovirus exposure and HLA in healthy donors. The germline V gene has CDR1 SGHTA and CDR2 FQGTGA. V lost 2 bases to trimming and J lost 4 bases; unmatched junction nucleotides: 9. This CDR3 contains 17 residues. Primers for the PCR totalled 60 Vbeta and 13 Jbeta. Some clones are missing from TCRdb's copy, which holds only in-frame ones; the method was immunoSEQ multiplex PCR. There are approximately 100,000 clones in the sample; approximately 79% occur only once, and 3.5% to 4.5% lies in the top ten. The study's findings and limits: Later analysis associated a missense DCLRE1C variant with TCR beta V- and J-gene trimming. Later analysis identified some 16,000 TCR beta sequences associated with HLA alleles, using a false discovery rate threshold of 0.05. Earlier findings revealed that most TCR beta V segments proved productive either about 90% or about 30% of the time. Because they were indistinguishable, some V segments, including TRBV6-2 and TRBV6-3, were excluded.

This clone has only one observation. The antigen is unknown. Input material: PBMCs. The TCR comes from a middle-aged man in good health and CMV-seropositive. The J gene is TRBJ2-1, the V gene TRBV7-3, with 9 bases fitting TRBD2. The CDR3 nucleotides read TGTGCCAGCAGCTTATCCCCTAGCGGGGCCCCTTACAATGAGCAGTTCTTC. Translating gives CASSLSPSGAPYNEQFF.